The rows below give T cell receptor beta chains drawn from one sample of a study of Graves' ophthalmopathy and Graves' hyperthyroidism. TCRdb processed the multiplex PCR reads anew with MiXCR; each CDR3 protein has one entry. The sample lists 500,000 to 600,000 distinct CDR3 sequences; less than 40% were seen once. Sequencing was performed on peripheral blood or thyroid tissue (not recorded which). Every receptor here comes from an adult man with Graves' hyperthyroidism. Each CDR3 is given with its conserved first and last residue. The order of the fields is D gene, clone size, J gene, V gene, CDR3 protein, CDR3 DNA. A D gene is named only where the DNA matches it firmly. Rows may omit the clone size; those that give it use once, few, many or a size class.

d_gene: -; abundance: few; j_gene: TRBJ1-6; v_gene: TRBV6-5; CDR3aa: CASSADRTNSPLHF; CDR3nt: TGTGCCAGCAGTGCCGACAGGACTAATTCACCCCTCCACTTT
d_gene: -; abundance: few; j_gene: TRBJ2-2; v_gene: TRBV4-1; CDR3aa: CASSPTPGRNTGELFF; CDR3nt: TGCGCCAGCAGCCCCACGCCAGGGCGGAACACCGGGGAGCTGTTTTTT
d_gene: -; abundance: many; j_gene: TRBJ2-6; v_gene: TRBV6-6; CDR3aa: CASSSRQPGANVLTF; CDR3nt: TGTGCCAGCAGTTCGAGGCAACCGGGAGCCAACGTCCTGACTTTC
d_gene: -; abundance: many; j_gene: TRBJ1-2; v_gene: TRBV25-1; CDR3aa: CASSEFNRDYGYTF; CDR3nt: TGTGCCAGCAGTGAGTTCAACAGGGACTATGGCTACACCTTC
d_gene: TRBD2; abundance: -; j_gene: TRBJ2-5; v_gene: TRBV29-1; CDR3aa: CSVAKPGGLETQYF; CDR3nt: TGCAGCGTCGCAAAACCGGGAGGCCTAGAGACCCAGTACTTC
d_gene: -; abundance: few; j_gene: TRBJ1-6; v_gene: TRBV6-5; CDR3aa: CASSSARPLSSYNSPLHF; CDR3nt: TGTGCCAGCAGTTCAGCCCGGCCATTAAGCTCCTATAATTCACCCCTCCACTTT
d_gene: TRBD1; abundance: once; j_gene: TRBJ1-2; v_gene: TRBV27; CDR3aa: CANSPRLGQYYGYTF; CDR3nt: TGTGCCAACAGTCCGCGATTGGGACAGTACTATGGCTACACCTTC
d_gene: TRBD1; abundance: -; j_gene: TRBJ1-2; v_gene: TRBV9; CDR3aa: CASSPKTGTGVNYGYTF; CDR3nt: TGTGCCAGCTCACCAAAGACCGGGACAGGCGTAAACTATGGCTACACCTTC
d_gene: TRBD2; abundance: many; j_gene: TRBJ2-2; v_gene: TRBV20-1; CDR3aa: CSARDRGRGDGGELFF; CDR3nt: TGCAGTGCTAGAGATCGGGGGCGGGGGGACGGCGGGGAGCTGTTTTTT
d_gene: -; abundance: -; j_gene: TRBJ2-6; v_gene: TRBV19; CDR3aa: CASSIVDSGANVLTF; CDR3nt: TGTGCCAGTAGTATCGTGGACTCTGGGGCCAACGTCCTGACTTTC
d_gene: TRBD1; abundance: many; j_gene: TRBJ1-6; v_gene: TRBV19; CDR3aa: CASGGDSGTNSPLHF; CDR3nt: TGTGCCAGTGGGGGGGACAGCGGAACGAATTCACCCCTCCACTTT
d_gene: TRBD1; abundance: many; j_gene: TRBJ1-2; v_gene: TRBV6-1; CDR3aa: CASNTKSETGYRGYTF; CDR3nt: TGTGCCAGCAACACTAAGTCCGAGACAGGGTATCGTGGCTACACCTTC
d_gene: -; abundance: many; j_gene: TRBJ2-7; v_gene: TRBV6-6; CDR3aa: CASSYRGEEQYF; CDR3nt: TGTGCCAGCAGTTACAGGGGTGAGGAGCAGTACTTC
d_gene: TRBD1; abundance: -; j_gene: TRBJ1-3; v_gene: TRBV18; CDR3aa: CASSPPDRVAGNTIYF; CDR3nt: TGTGCCAGCTCACCACCCGACAGGGTGGCTGGAAACACCATATATTTT
d_gene: -; abundance: -; j_gene: TRBJ2-5; v_gene: TRBV6-6; CDR3aa: CASSDSLRVGGTQYF; CDR3nt: TGTGCCAGCAGTGACTCCTTAAGGGTCGGTGGGACCCAGTACTTC
d_gene: -; abundance: few; j_gene: TRBJ2-7; v_gene: TRBV5-8; CDR3aa: CASSSRVGAYEQYF; CDR3nt: TGTGCCAGCAGCTCCAGGGTTGGGGCCTACGAGCAGTACTTC
d_gene: -; abundance: many; j_gene: TRBJ2-7; v_gene: TRBV20-1; CDR3aa: CSARDAYEQYF; CDR3nt: TGCAGTGCTAGAGATGCCTACGAGCAGTACTTC
d_gene: -; abundance: -; j_gene: TRBJ1-2; v_gene: TRBV30; CDR3aa: CAWSRGTGYGYTF; CDR3nt: TGTGCCTGGAGTCGGGGCACGGGTTATGGCTACACCTTC
d_gene: TRBD1; abundance: few; j_gene: TRBJ1-2; v_gene: TRBV28; CDR3aa: CASSFQGAVDGYTF; CDR3nt: TGTGCCAGCAGTTTCCAGGGGGCGGTCGATGGCTACACCTTC
d_gene: -; abundance: -; j_gene: TRBJ2-7; v_gene: TRBV29-1; CDR3aa: CSRQQGSYEQYF; CDR3nt: TGCAGCAGACAACAGGGCAGTTACGAGCAGTACTTC
d_gene: -; abundance: -; j_gene: TRBJ2-3; v_gene: TRBV10-1; CDR3aa: CASSESGGGTDTQYF; CDR3nt: TGCGCCAGCAGTGAGTCGGGCGGGGGCACAGATACGCAGTATTTT
d_gene: TRBD1; abundance: -; j_gene: TRBJ2-7; v_gene: TRBV20-1; CDR3aa: CSAAGQGGPYEQYF; CDR3nt: TGCAGTGCGGCGGGACAGGGAGGACCCTACGAGCAGTACTTC
d_gene: TRBD1; abundance: -; j_gene: TRBJ2-7; v_gene: TRBV10-3; CDR3aa: CAISAPGTGFYEQYF; CDR3nt: TGTGCCATCAGTGCCCCCGGGACAGGGTTCTACGAGCAGTACTTC